The 18 T cell receptor beta chains in this list originate from one sample, sequenced in a study of beta chain features in type 1 diabetes. Broader study findings: In every one of the four CD4+ subsets, TCRB CDR3s were moderately but significantly shorter in Type 1 diabetes patients.

The whole isolated RNA underwent reverse transcription, so sequencing captured expressed TCRB transcripts. TCRdb's copy holds only in-frame clones and misses some; the assay was immunoSEQ multiplex PCR. The repertoire includes a few hundred thousand clones, approximately 15% of them detected once, and roughly 0.015% sits in the top ten. Their cognate antigens are unknown. What was sequenced was naive CD4+ T cells from blood. The receptors shown here come from a woman younger than 30 with type 1 diabetes.

In this sample, this clone turned up a few times. The V and J genes are TRBV18 and TRBJ2-1; 8 bases line up with TRBD2. The CDR3 sequence is 14 residues long. With V trimmed by 2 bases and J by 7 bases, 4 bases remained unmatched. Germline loops: CDR1 KGHSH, CDR2 LQKENI. The CDR3 nucleotides are TGTGCCAGCTCACCAAAGTCTAGCGGGAATGAGCAGTTCTTC. Translated, it gives CASSPKSSGNEQFF. Supplemented by reference TRBV18 and TRBJ2-1, the full variable domain reads NAGVMQNPRHLVRRRGQEARLRCSPMKGHSHVYWYRQLPEEGLKFMVYLQKENIIDESGMPKERFSAEFPKEGPSILRIQQVVRGDSAAYFCASSPKSSGNEQFFGPGTRLTVL.

This clone was recorded a few times. The rearrangement uses TRBV4-3 and TRBJ2-3, with 9 positions matching TRBD1. Trimming removed 1 base from V and 1 base from J; junction bases left unmatched: 6. The CDR3 length is 17 residues. From germline, CDR1 is LGHNA and CDR2 YSLEER. The CDR3 DNA reads TGCGCCAGCAGCCAAGCTTACAGGGGGCGTCGCACAGATACGCAGTATTTT. Translation gives CASSQAYRGRRTDTQYF.

In its sample, this clone was seen a few times. The J gene is TRBJ2-1, the V gene TRBV29-1, with a weak D call TRBD1 (6 bases). V was shortened by 6 bases and J by 8 bases, with 17 bases between the two germline ends. This CDR3 is built from 13 residues. The germline CDR1 and CDR2 sequences are SQVTM and ANQGSEA. The CDR3 reads CSVPLGALDEQFF. CDR3 DNA: TGCAGCGTCCCCTTGGGGGCGTTGGATGAGCAGTTCTTC.

In this sample, this clone turned up a few times. The rearrangement joins TRBV7-2 to TRBJ2-3, with 14 bases that match TRBD2. V dropped 5 bases and J dropped 4; count of bases not matched to a gene: 8. This CDR3 has 17 amino acids. Germline V gene data show CDR1 as SGHTA and CDR2 as FQGNSA. CDR3 DNA sequence: TGTGCCAGCAGCCTCTCCGGGACTAGCGGGAGTCCAGATACGCAGTATTTT. It is translated as CASSLSGTSGSPDTQYF.

This clone appeared once. This sequence joins TRBV27 and TRBJ2-1, with 12 bases matching TRBD2. The CDR3 spans 18 residues. Germline V gene sequence: CDR1 MNHEY, CDR2 SMNVEV (reference sequence). The V segment lost 6 bases and the J segment 0 bases; nucleotides outside the gene matches: 9. In DNA form, the CDR3 reads TGTGCCAGCAGCAGGGGACTAGCGGGCCCCCACTCCTACAATGAGCAGTTCTTC. Encoded protein: CASSRGLAGPHSYNEQFF.

In its sample, this clone was seen a few times. The chain combines TRBV7-2 with TRBJ2-5; tentatively, D is TRBD1 (5 bases). The germline gives CDR1 SGHTA, CDR2 FQGNSA. This CDR3 is 13 amino acids long. V lost 6 bases to trimming and J lost 2 bases, with 10 bases between them. The CDR3 coding sequence is TGTGCCAGCAGTCAAGACAGACAAGAGACCCAGTACTTC. Residues: CASSQDRQETQYF.

This clone was observed a handful of times. The chain employs TRBV6-1 and TRBJ2-7, with D possibly being TRBD1 (5 bases). Germline V lookup: CDR1 MNHNS, CDR2 SASEGT. The CDR3 has 15 residues. Trimming removed 0 bases at V and 0 bases at J, with 9 bases between. The DNA of the CDR3 is TGTGCCAGCAGTGAAGCGCTTCAGGGCTCCTACGAGCAGTACTTC. This sequence encodes CASSEALQGSYEQYF.

In DNA form, the CDR3 reads TGTGCCAGCAGCTTAACGACTAGCGGGACAGAGACCCAGTACTTC. Amino acids: CASSLTTSGTETQYF. The V call is TRBV5-4, the J call TRBJ2-5; 11 positions agree with TRBD2. Germline values: CDR1 SGHNT, CDR2 YYREEE (reference sequence). J gave up 4 bases and V 2 bases, and 4 bases lay outside the gene matches. The CDR3 is 15 amino acids.

This clone showed up just a few times. V usage is TRBV29-1 and J usage is TRBJ2-1, with TRBD2 identical over 14 bases. This CDR3 comprises 20 residues. V gave up 3 bases and J gave up 4 bases; unmatched junction bases: 17. CDR1 and CDR2 from the germline V gene are SQVTM and ANQGSEA. CDR3 nucleotide sequence: TGCAGCGTTGAGGGACACCTAGGGACTAGCGGGAGAATCGGGTACAATGAGCAGTTCTTC. Its translation: CSVEGHLGTSGRIGYNEQFF.

This clone was detected only once. The chain is built from TRBV18 and TRBJ1-1; 8 bases are shared with TRBD1. The CDR3 is made up of 15 amino acids. CDR1 and CDR2 (germline): KGHSH, LQKENI. The V gene end was trimmed by 3 bases and the J gene end by 3 bases; junction bases not matched to a gene: 6. For the CDR3, the DNA is TGTGCCAGCTCACCCCAGGGGGCTCGAGACACTGAAGCTTTCTTT. This gives the protein CASSPQGARDTEAFF.

This chain connects TRBV10-3 to TRBJ1-2; 8 bases align to TRBD1. CDR1 and CDR2 from the germline V gene are ENHRY and SYGVKD. The CDR3 extends over 15 amino acids. After removal of 3 bases from V and 2 bases from J, the junction contained 5 bases not matched to a gene. DNA for the CDR3: TGTGCCATCAGTGAACAACAGGGGGTCAACTATGGCTACACCTTC. Encoded protein: CAISEQQGVNYGYTF.

The V and J genes are TRBV7-2 and TRBJ2-3; D unresolved. The length of the CDR3 is 13 residues. Per germline, CDR1 SGHTA and CDR2 FQGNSA. The V gene lost 0 bases and the J gene lost 4 bases, with 5 bases spanning the gap. The CDR3 DNA reads TGTGCCAGCAGCTTAGCGTACTCAGATACGCAGTATTTT. It yields the protein CASSLAYSDTQYF.

This clone was seen more than once but under ten times. The chain couples TRBV7-2 to TRBJ2-1, with D tentatively TRBD2 (5 bases). The CDR3 covers 12 residues. Trimming took off 2 bases at V and 12 bases at J, with 11 bases between the two ends. Germline assignment: CDR1 SGHTA and CDR2 FQGNSA. The chain's CDR3 is CASSLTADAQFF. CDR3 nucleotide sequence: TGTGCCAGCAGCTTAACAGCGGACGCGCAGTTCTTC.

This clone was counted a few times. The V gene is TRBV7-9, the J gene TRBJ2-7; the match to TRBD2 covers 13 bases. J lost 4 bases, V lost 1 base, and 1 base had no gene match. CDR1 and CDR2 (germline): SEHNR, FQNEAQ (reference sequence). The CDR3 extends over 15 amino acids. CDR3 protein: CASSLGTSGGYEQYF. The CDR3 nucleotides read TGTGCCAGCAGCTTAGGGACTAGCGGGGGATACGAGCAGTACTTC.

In this sample, this clone turned up a few times. The chain uses TRBV5-1 and TRBJ2-3, with 8 bases aligning to TRBD1. The V and J ends lost 3 bases and 0 bases, in that order; junction bases with no gene match: 9. Germline CDR1 SGHRS, CDR2 YFSETQ. The CDR3 covers 17 residues. In DNA, the CDR3 is TGCGCCAGCAGCTCGAACGTACAGGGGGTGAGCACAGATACGCAGTATTTT. The encoded protein is CASSSNVQGVSTDTQYF.

The chain is built from TRBV9 and TRBJ2-1; 7 bases are a match to TRBD1. This CDR3 contains 17 residues. The V segment lost 0 bases and the J segment 2 bases; nucleotides outside the gene matches: 8. Per the germline V gene, CDR1 is SGDLS and CDR2 is YYNGEE. CDR3 region: CASSVARQGPTYNEQFF. CDR3 DNA sequence: TGTGCCAGCAGCGTAGCTCGACAGGGTCCTACCTACAATGAGCAGTTCTTC.

This clone occurred a few times. The identical CDR3 is also encoded by other nucleotide sequences in the sample. The CDR3 DNA follows: TGTGCCAGCAGTTTAGGACAGCTCGAGACCCAGTACTTC. It encodes CASSLGQLETQYF. The chain links TRBV28 to TRBJ2-5; TRBD1 might be the D (6 bases). This CDR3 spans 13 amino acids. CDR1 and CDR2 from the germline V gene are MDHEN and SYDVKM. V was trimmed by 2 bases and J by 5 bases, leaving 9 bases between them.

The chain is built from TRBV9 and TRBJ1-2, with 8 nucleotides matching TRBD1. The CDR3 runs to 13 residues. The germline gives CDR1 SGDLS, CDR2 YYNGEE. Germline trimming cut 7 bases from V and 5 bases from J; bases unmatched to any gene: 7. CDR3 sequence reads: CASDRTGLYGYTF. CDR3 DNA: TGTGCCAGCGACAGGACAGGGTTGTATGGCTACACCTTC.